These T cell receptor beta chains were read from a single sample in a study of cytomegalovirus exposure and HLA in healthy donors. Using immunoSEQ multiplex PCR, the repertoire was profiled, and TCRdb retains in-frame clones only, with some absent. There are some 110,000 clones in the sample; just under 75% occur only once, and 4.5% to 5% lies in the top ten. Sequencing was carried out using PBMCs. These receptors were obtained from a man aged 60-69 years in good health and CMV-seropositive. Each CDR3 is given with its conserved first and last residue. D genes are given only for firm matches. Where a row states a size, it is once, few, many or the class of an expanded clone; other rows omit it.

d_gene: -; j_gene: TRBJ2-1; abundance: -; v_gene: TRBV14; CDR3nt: TGTGCCAGCAGCCAAGATAGTCGGCAACTAGGAAAGCAGTTCTTC; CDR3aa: CASSQDSRQLGKQFF
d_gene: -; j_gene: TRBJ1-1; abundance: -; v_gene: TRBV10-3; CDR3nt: TGTGCCATCAGTGAGTCCCACAGGAGGGTGGGAGAAGCTTTCTTT; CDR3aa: CAISESHRRVGEAFF
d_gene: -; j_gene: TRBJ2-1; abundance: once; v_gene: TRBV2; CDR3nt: TGTGCCAGCAGTGAATCATCAAACAATGAGCAGTTCTTC; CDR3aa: CASSESSNNEQFF
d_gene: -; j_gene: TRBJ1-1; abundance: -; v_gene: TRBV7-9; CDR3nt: TGTGCCAGCAGCTTTCAAGGGGCAGACACTGAAGCTTTCTTT; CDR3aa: CASSFQGADTEAFF
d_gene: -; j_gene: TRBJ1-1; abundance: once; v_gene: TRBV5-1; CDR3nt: TGCGCCAGCAGCCCGGACACCTTTGGTGAAGCTTTCTTT; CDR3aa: CASSPDTFGEAFF
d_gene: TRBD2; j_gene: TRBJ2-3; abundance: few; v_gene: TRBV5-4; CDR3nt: TGTGCCAGCAGCGGCGGGGGGCGAGAGGATACGCAGTATTTT; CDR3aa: CASSGGGREDTQYF
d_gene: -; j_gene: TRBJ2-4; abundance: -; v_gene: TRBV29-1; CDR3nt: TGCAGCGTTCTCCGGGACAATAGTATGAACATTCAGTACTTC; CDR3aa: CSVLRDNSMNIQYF
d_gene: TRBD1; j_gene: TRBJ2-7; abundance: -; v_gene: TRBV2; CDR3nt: TGTGCCAGCAGAGACAGGGACTACGAGCAGTACTTC; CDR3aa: CASRDRDYEQYF
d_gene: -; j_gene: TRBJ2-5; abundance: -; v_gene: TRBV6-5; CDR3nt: TGTGCCAGCAGTTACTCTATAGGGGCTAGGGAGACCCAGTACTTC; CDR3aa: CASSYSIGARETQYF
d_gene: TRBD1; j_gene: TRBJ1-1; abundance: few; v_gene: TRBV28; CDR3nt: TGTGCCAGCAGTTCCCAGGGGGCTGGTGGCACTGAAGCTTTCTTT; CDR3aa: CASSSQGAGGTEAFF
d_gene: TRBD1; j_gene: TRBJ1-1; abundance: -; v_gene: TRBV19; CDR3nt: TGTGCCAGTAGTAAGGACAGGGGCACTGAAGCTTTCTTT; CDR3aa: CASSKDRGTEAFF
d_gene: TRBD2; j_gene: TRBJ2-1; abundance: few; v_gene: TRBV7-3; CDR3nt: TGTGCCAGCAGCCCCGGGGGTAGCGGGGGATACAATGAGCAGTTCTTC; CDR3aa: CASSPGGSGGYNEQFF
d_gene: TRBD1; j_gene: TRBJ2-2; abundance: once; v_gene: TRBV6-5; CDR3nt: TGTGCCAGCAGTTCACGTGGGACAGGGAACACCGGGGAGCTGTTTTTT; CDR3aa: CASSSRGTGNTGELFF
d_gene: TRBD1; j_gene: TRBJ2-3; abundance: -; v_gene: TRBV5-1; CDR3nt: TGCGCCAGCACCGACCCCGGGACAGGGCAAGATACGCAGTATTTT; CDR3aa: CASTDPGTGQDTQYF
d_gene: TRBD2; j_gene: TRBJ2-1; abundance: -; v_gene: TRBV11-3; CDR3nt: TGTGCCAGCAGCTTAGGTGGGGAGGGGAATGAGCAGTTCTTC; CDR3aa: CASSLGGEGNEQFF
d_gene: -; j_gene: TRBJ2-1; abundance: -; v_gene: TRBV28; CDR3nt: TGTGCCAGCAGTTTGTCCGGTCTAGCTAAACGCAATGAGCAGTTCTTC; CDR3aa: CASSLSGLAKRNEQFF
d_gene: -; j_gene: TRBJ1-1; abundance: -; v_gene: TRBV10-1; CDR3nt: TGCGCCGTGGCTGGGCTAGCGGGGGCCCGGATGAGGGAGAACACTGAAGCTTTCTTT; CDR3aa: CAVAGLAGARMRENTEAFF
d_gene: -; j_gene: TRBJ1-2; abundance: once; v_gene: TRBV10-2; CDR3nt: TGCGCCAGTAGAGATACAGGGAACCGGGGCTACACCTTC; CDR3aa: CASRDTGNRGYTF
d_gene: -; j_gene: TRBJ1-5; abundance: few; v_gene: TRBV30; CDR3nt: TGTGCCTGGAGTGTCGCAGCGTACAGCAATCAGCCCCAGCATTTT; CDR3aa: CAWSVAAYSNQPQHF
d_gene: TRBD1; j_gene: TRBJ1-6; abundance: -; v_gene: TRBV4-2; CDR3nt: TGTGCCAGCAGCCAAAACTGGGGGACAGGGGACCTAATTAGCTCCTATAATTCACCCCTCCACTTT; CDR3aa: CASSQNWGTGDLISSYNSPLHF
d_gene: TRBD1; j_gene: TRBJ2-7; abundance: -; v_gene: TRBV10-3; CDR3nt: TGTGCCATCAGTGCTCCCGGACAGGGGCACGAGCAGTACTTC; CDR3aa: CAISAPGQGHEQYF
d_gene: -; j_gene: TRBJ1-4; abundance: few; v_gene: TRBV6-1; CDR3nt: TGTGCCAGCAGTGAAGGCTACGGGGTGGTAGTTAATGAAAAACTGTTTTTT; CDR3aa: CASSEGYGVVVNEKLFF
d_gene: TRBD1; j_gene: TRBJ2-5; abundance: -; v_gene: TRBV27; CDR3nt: TGTGCCAGCAGTTCCGGACAGGGGGAGATCCAAGAGACCCAGTACTTC; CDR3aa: CASSSGQGEIQETQYF
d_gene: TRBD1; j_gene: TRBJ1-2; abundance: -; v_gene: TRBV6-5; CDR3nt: TGTGCCAGCAGTCGTCAAACAGGGGCACCCGGTGGCTACCCCTTC; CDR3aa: CASSRQTGAPGGYPF
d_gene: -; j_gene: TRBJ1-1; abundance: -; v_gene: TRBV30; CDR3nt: TGTGCCTGGAATTCAGCCCTCGGGACTGAAGCTTTCTTT; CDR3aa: CAWNSALGTEAFF
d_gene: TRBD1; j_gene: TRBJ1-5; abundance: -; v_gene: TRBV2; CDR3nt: TGTGCCAGCAGTGATGCGACAGGGGTCAATCAGCCCCAGCATTTT; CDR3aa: CASSDATGVNQPQHF
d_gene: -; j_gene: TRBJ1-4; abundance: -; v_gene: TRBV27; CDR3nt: TGTGCCAGCAGAGAACGGGGGGCGGAAAAGGAAAAACTGTTTTTT; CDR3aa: CASRERGAEKEKLFF
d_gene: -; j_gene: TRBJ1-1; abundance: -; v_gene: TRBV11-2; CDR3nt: TGTGCCAGCAGCTTAGAGGCTCAGAACACTGAAGCTTTCTTT; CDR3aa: CASSLEAQNTEAFF
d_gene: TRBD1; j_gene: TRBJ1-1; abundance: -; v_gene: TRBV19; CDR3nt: TGTGCCAGTTTTCGGACAGGGGGTGAAATAAGGAACACTGAAGCTTTCTTT; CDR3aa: CASFRTGGEIRNTEAFF
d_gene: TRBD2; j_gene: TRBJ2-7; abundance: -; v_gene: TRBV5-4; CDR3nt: TGTGCCAGCAGCTTTAACCAAGCGGGGGGCTCCTACGAGCAGTACTTC; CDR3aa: CASSFNQAGGSYEQYF
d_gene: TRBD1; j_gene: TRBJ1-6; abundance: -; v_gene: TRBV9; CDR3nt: TGTGCCAGCAGCGTAGGACAGGGGGCATTGAATTCACCCCTCCACTTT; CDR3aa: CASSVGQGALNSPLHF
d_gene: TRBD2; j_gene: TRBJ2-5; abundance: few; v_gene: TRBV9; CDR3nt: TGTGCCAGCAGCGCCGGACCTGGGGCGGGGGGCGGTGAGACCCAGTACTTC; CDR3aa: CASSAGPGAGGGETQYF
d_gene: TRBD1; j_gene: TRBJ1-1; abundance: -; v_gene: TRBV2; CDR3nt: TGTGCCAGCTGCAGGGGGGTTGGCACTGAAGCTTTCTTT; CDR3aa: CASCRGVGTEAFF
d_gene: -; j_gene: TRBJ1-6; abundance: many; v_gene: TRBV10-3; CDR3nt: TGTGCCATCAGTGCAACAACAGGGCCCTATAATTCACCCCTCCACTTT; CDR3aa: CAISATTGPYNSPLHF
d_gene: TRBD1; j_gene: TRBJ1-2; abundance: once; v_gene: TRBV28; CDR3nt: TGTGCCAGCAGCGGACAGGGCCGTGCTTCCCCTTATGGCTACACCTTC; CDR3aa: CASSGQGRASPYGYTF
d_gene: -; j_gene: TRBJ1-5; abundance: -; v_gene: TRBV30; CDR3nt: TGTGCCTCACAGGAGGGATATAGCAATCAGCCCCAGCATTTT; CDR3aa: CASQEGYSNQPQHF
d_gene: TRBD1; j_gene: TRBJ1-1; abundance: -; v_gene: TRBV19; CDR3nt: TGTGCCAGTAGTTTTACCGGGACAGGGAACACTGAAGCTTTCTTT; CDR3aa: CASSFTGTGNTEAFF
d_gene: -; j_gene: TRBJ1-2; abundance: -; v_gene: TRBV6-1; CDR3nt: TGTGCCAGCAGTGAAGCGGGAGCGGGGGGCTACTATGGCTACACCTTC; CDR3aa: CASSEAGAGGYYGYTF